This T cell receptor beta chain was sequenced for a study of cytomegalovirus exposure and HLA in healthy donors. PCR used 60 Vbeta primers and 13 Jbeta primers. The data were produced by immunoSEQ multiplex PCR, yet TCRdb's version contains in-frame clones alone and is incomplete. In the table there are hundreds of thousands of clones, 65% to 75% of which are singletons. CDR3 length: 12 residues. CDR1 is MNHNS and CDR2 is SASEGT in the germline V gene. V was trimmed by 6 bases and J by 2 bases, leaving 8 bases between them. Material for sequencing was PBMCs. This receptor was identified in a woman aged 25 to 39 in good health and CMV-seronegative. The gene calls are TRBV6-1 and TRBJ2-7, with D maybe TRBD1 (6 bases). The CDR3 region is CASRQGPYEQYF. The CDR3 DNA reads as TGTGCCAGCAGACAGGGACCCTACGAGCAGTACTTC.